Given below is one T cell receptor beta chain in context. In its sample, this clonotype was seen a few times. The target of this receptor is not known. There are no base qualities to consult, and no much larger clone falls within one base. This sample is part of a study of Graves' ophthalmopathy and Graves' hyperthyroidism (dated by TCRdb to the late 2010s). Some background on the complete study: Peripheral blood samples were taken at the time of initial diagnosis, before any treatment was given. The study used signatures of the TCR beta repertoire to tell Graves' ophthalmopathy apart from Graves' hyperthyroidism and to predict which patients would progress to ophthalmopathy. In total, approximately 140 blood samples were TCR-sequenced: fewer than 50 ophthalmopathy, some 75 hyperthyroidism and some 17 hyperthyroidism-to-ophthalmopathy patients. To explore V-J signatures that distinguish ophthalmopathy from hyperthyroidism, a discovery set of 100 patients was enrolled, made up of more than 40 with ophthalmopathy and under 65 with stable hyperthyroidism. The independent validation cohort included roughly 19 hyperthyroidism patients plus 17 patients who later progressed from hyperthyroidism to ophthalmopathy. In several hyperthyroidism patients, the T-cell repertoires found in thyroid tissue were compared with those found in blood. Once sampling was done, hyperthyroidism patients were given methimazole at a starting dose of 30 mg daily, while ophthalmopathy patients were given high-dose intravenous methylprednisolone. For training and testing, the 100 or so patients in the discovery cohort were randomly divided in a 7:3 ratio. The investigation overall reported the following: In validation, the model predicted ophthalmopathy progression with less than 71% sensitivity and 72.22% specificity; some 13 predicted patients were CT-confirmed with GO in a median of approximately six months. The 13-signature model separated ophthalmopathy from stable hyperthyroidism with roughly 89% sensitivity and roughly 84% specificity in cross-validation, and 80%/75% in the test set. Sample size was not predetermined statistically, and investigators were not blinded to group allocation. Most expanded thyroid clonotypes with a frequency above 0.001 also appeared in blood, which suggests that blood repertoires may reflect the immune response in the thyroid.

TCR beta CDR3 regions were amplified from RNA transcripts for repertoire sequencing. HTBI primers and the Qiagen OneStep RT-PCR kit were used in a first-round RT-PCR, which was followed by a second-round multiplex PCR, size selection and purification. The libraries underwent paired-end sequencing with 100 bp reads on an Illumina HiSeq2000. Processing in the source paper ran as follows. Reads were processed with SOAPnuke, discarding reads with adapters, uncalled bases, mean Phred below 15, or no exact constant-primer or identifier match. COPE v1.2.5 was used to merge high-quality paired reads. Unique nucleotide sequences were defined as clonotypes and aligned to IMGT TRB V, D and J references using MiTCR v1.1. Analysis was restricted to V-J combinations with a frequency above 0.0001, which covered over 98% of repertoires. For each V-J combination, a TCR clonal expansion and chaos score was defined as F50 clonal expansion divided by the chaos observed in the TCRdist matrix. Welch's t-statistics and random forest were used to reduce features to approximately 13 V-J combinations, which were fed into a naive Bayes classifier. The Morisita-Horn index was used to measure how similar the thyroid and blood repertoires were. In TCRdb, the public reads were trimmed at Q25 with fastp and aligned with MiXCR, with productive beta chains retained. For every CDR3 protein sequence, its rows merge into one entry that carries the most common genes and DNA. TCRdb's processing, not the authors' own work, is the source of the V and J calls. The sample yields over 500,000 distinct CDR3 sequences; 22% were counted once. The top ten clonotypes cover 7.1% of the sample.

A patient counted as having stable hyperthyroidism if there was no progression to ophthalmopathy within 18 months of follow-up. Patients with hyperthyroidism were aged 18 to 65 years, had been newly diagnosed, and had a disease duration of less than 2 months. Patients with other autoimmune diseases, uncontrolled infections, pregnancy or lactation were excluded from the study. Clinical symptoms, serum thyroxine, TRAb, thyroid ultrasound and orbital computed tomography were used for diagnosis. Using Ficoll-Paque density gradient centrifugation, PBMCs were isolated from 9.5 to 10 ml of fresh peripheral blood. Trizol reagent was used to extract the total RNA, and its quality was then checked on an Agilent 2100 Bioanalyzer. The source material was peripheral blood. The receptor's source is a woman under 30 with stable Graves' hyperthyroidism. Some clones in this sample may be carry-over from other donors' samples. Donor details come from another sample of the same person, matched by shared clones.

The nucleotide sequence is given as TGTGCCAGCAGCCCCAGGGTGGTCGGGGAGCTGTTTTTT. It translates to CASSPRVVGELFF. The chain is made from TRBV7-6 and TRBJ2-2, and the D gene may be TRBD1, 5 bases matching. CDR1 and CDR2 are read off the germline V gene as SGHVS and FNYEAQ. Including the terminal cysteine and phenylalanine, the CDR3 comprises 13 residues. The kept DNA is CDR3 alone, 39 bases in frame from the first base. Deletion took 5 bases off V and 7 bases off J, with a span of 11 bases between the germline ends.